Below, 9 T cell receptor beta chains from the same sample are listed, as sequenced in a study of blood T cell repertoires in COVID-19. Assay: immunoSEQ multiplex PCR; the TCRdb copy retains only in-frame clones and omits some. Altogether 200,000 to 250,000 clones are present, approximately 83% being singletons, with the ten largest covering more than 5%. The sample consisted of peripheral blood. The receptors were sampled from a human donor in a cohort sampled during active COVID-19.

The chain has TRBV21-1 and TRBJ2-3; the D segment call TRBD1 is taken from the table without a DNA check. TRBV21-1 is a pseudogene locus. The length of the CDR3 is 12 residues. CDR3 sequence reads: CASSLRADTQYF. The CDR3 coding sequence is TGTGCCAGCAGCCTCAGGGCAGATACGCAGTATTTT.

The chain joins TRBV2 to TRBJ2-2; D remains ambiguous. The CDR3 has 15 residues. Germline V gene data show CDR1 as SNHLY and CDR2 as FYNNEI. The V end was cut by 0 bases, the J end by 5 bases, with 10 bases between. DNA for the CDR3: TGTGCCAGCAGTGAAGCGGCTTCAGGTACCGGGGAGCTGTTTTTT. Its translation is CASSEAASGTGELFF.

This chain uses TRBV28 with TRBJ2-7; maybe TRBD1 (6 bases). Germline assignment: CDR1 MDHEN and CDR2 SYDVKM. Trimming pared 7 bases from V and 4 bases from J, leaving 26 bases between. This CDR3 region has 17 residues. CDR3 sequence (DNA): TGTGCCAGCATTAGGGTTGGGGGCGTAGGGCTAAAGTACGAGCAGTACTTC. Encoded protein: CASIRVGGVGLKYEQYF.

V gene TRBV7-9 combines with J gene TRBJ2-1; TRBD1 might be the D (5 bases). The CDR3 is 17 residues long. Germline V lookup: CDR1 SEHNR, CDR2 FQNEAQ (reference sequence). V shed 5 bases and J shed 4 bases, with 21 bases lying between them. In DNA form, the CDR3 reads TGTGCCAGCAGCCCCACCCCAACCCCGGACAAATACAATGAGCAGTTCTTC. The encoded protein is CASSPTPTPDKYNEQFF.

This chain joins TRBV2 and TRBJ1-3; maybe TRBD1 (5 bases). The CDR3 length is 14 residues. Trimming pared 4 bases from V and 3 bases from J, leaving 10 bases between. Germline CDR1 reads SNHLY; CDR2 reads FYNNEI. The CDR3 loop is CASSGSGGGNTIYF. CDR3 coding DNA: TGTGCCAGCAGTGGTTCGGGGGGTGGAAACACCATATATTTT. The full variable domain, in which reference TRBV2 and TRBJ1-3 provide the parts outside the CDR3, is EPEVTQTPSHQVTQMGQEVILRCVPISNHLYFYWYRQILGQKVEFLVSFYNNEISEKSEIFDDQFSVERPDGSNFTLKIRSTKLEDSAMYFCASSGSGGGNTIYFGEGSWLTVV.

The genes are TRBV27 and TRBJ2-7, with D maybe TRBD1 (6 bases). CDR3 length: 14 amino acids. With 5 bases removed from V and 2 bases from J, the gap between germline ends came to 13 bases. The V gene's germline CDR1 is MNHEY and CDR2 SMNVEV (reference sequence). The CDR3 nucleotides read TGTGCCAGCAGTCCCACAGGGTCTCCCTACGAGCAGTACTTC. The encoded protein is CASSPTGSPYEQYF.

V is TRBV5-6 and J is TRBJ1-1; D not certain. V shed 4 bases and J shed 3 bases, with 10 bases lying between them. CDR1 is SGHDT, CDR2 YYEEEE, per germline. The CDR3 covers 13 residues. The CDR3 here is CASSHRADTEAFF. CDR3 sequence (DNA): TGTGCCAGCAGCCACAGAGCCGACACTGAAGCTTTCTTT.

The chain employs TRBV6-4 and TRBJ2-7; D ambiguous. Germline V gene sequence: CDR1 MRHNA, CDR2 SNTAGT. Trimming took off 1 base at V and 0 bases at J, with 10 bases between the two ends. The CDR3 is 15 amino acids. Written as DNA, the CDR3 is TGTGCCAGCAGTGACTTTGAAGATAGCTCCTACGAGCAGTACTTC. It codes for CASSDFEDSSYEQYF.

The chain is built from TRBV9 and TRBJ2-1; a possible D gene is TRBD2 (6 bases). V dropped 0 bases and J dropped 2 bases, with 9 bases sitting between them. This CDR3 is 15 amino acids long. Per germline, CDR1 SGDLS and CDR2 YYNGEE. This chain's CDR3 is CASSVVGGTYNEQFF. DNA of the CDR3: TGTGCCAGCAGCGTAGTTGGGGGGACCTACAATGAGCAGTTCTTC.